The sequence of this T cell receptor (beta chain) was determined in a study of shared T cell receptors in the human thymus. Clones were read by immunoSEQ multiplex PCR, and TCRdb kept only the in-frame ones, dropping some. The sample holds about 730,000 clones, 70% to 90% seen once. V was clipped by 3 bases and J by 2 bases; unmatched bases: 3. This CDR3 spans 14 amino acids. CDR1 and CDR2 (germline): SGHKS, YYEKEE (reference sequence). These data are also associated with another study on human thymus T cells. That study reports: Thymus was obtained from resections taken during corrective heart surgery. Related research examined unrelated individuals and reported that their thymic repertoires overlapped highly.

This TCR derives from a girl under two years old with a congenital heart defect. Sequences were obtained from thymocytes. The chain is built from TRBV5-5 and TRBJ2-7; TRBD1 agrees at 9 bases. The CDR3 loop is CASSWRTGAYEQYF. In nucleotides, the CDR3 is TGTGCCAGCAGCTGGAGGACAGGGGCCTACGAGCAGTACTTC.